The sequence of this T cell receptor (beta chain) was determined in a study of OX40 agonist ivuxolimab in advanced cancers. The data were produced by immunoSEQ multiplex PCR, yet TCRdb's version contains in-frame clones alone and is incomplete. Here the sample spans 58,000 or so clones, around 89% being singletons. CDR3 length: 13 amino acids. The germline CDR1 and CDR2 sequences are SEHNR and FQNEAQ (reference sequence). V shed 1 base and J shed 7 bases, with 11 bases lying between them. Source: CD4+ or CD8+ T cells sorted from blood, taken in a trial of the OX40 agonist ivuxolimab. The chain carries TRBV7-9 and TRBJ2-7; tentative D call: TRBD2 (6 bases). The sequence derives from an adult with an advanced solid tumor such as melanoma, head and neck, liver or kidney cancer. In DNA form, the CDR3 reads TGTGCCAGCAGCTTAGAGGCAGGGAGGGAGCAGTACTTC. The encoded protein is CASSLEAGREQYF.